The source of this T cell receptor (beta chain) is a study of shared clonotypes between healthy human individuals (dated by TCRdb to 2018 to 2021). The study in broad terms: Three men and two women, aged 18 to 49 years, made up the cohort. To estimate repertoire size and how much clonotypes are shared between individuals, the study performed deep sequencing of blood TCR repertoires from a handful of healthy adults. To increase sequencing depth and limit assay-specific biases, TCR repertoire library preparation and sequencing were carried out by different laboratories using diverse techniques. For each donor, CD4 naive and CD4 memory were each run on three plates, CD8 naive on two plates, and CD8 memory on one plate. Between about 0.9 and 10 billion PBMCs per donor were obtained by leukapheresis. The investigation overall reported the following: Compared with non-shared clonotypes, clonotypes shared by all four sorted-subset donors had higher generation probabilities. Incomplete sequencing was indicated by rarefaction of sorted-subset datasets, despite the large sequencing depth. The genetic and exposure-history diversity represented was limited by the small number of donors. Pairwise subsampling led to the expectation that sequencing depth would affect the degree of clonotype sharing among donors. Estimated clonotype richness was generally larger for naive than for memory subsets. Sampling was restricted to blood, and TCR repertoires in tissues likely differ from the TCR repertoires found in blood. Across four donors, 5% to 6% of naive CD4, approximately 3.5% of naive CD8, under 2.5% of memory CD4, and about 0.4% of memory CD8 clonotypes were shared.

Using the deep immunoSEQ assay, TCR CDR3 regions were amplified from genomic DNA by multiplex PCR. For each cell subset, the extracted genomic DNA was distributed evenly across all wells of several immunoSEQ 96-well plates, and each plate served as one replicate. For sorted subsets, about 200 ng genomic DNA, equal to tens of thousands of T cell genomes, was loaded into each replicate PCR. Purified libraries were quantified with a Qubit 3.0 fluorometer, sized on a Bioanalyzer 2100, and re-quantified with the KAPA Library Quantification kit. A separate single-read 150-cycle Illumina NextSeq 550 flow cell was used to sequence each immunoSEQ 96-well plate. The authors' pipeline ran thus. Because the immunoSEQ output held only junctional sequences and lacked quality scores, the filtering could not match the filtering applied to full-length reads. To assign V/J genes and CDR3, sequences were annotated against IMGT germline references using PyIR, a Python wrapper for IgBLAST v1.9. Reads were removed for weak V/J assignments (E-value above 1e-6), missing CDR3, stop codons, out-of-frame junctions, or ambiguous translated residues. V3J clonotypes were defined by identical inferred V gene, J gene, and CDR3 amino acid sequence. The percentage overlap between two repertoires was calculated by dividing the number of shared unique clonotypes by the size of the smaller repertoire. Richness of each repertoire was evaluated using RTK rarefaction, the Chao1 estimator, and Recon v2.1 estimates of unobserved clonotypes. OLGA was used to compute generation probabilities for all TCRbeta clonotypes that the gDNA method yielded from a handful of donors. TCRdb took over this immuneACCESS table, retaining in-frame rearrangements with V and J assigned. Such tables are incomplete; in checked studies, under half of the missing clones stem from an unresolved V gene, and the remainder is unexplained. V, J and clone size are those of that table, while D and trimming were read from the DNA. In all, the sample holds about 1.5 million clones, and approximately 97% of those were seen once. More than 0.9% of the sample is in the top ten clones.

The CDR3 numbers 15 residues from cysteine through phenylalanine. The kept DNA is CDR3 alone, 45 bases in frame from the first base. Sequences SGHTA (CDR1) and FQGNSA (CDR2) are obtained from the germline V gene. Relative to germline, V is missing 3 bases and J is missing 7 bases, with 4 bases of the junction outside any gene match. The donors were healthy, HIV-negative adults who had no recently reported acute infections or vaccinations. Every donor was a Caucasian adult living in Nashville, Tennessee, USA. Magnetic negative selection was used to enrich CD4+ T cells, after which naive cells were positively selected on CD45RA and the negative fraction became the memory subset. Blood was collected by leukapheresis, and PBMCs were isolated by Ficoll-Histopaque density gradient centrifugation and then cryopreserved in liquid nitrogen vapor phase. Analytical flow cytometry was used to check the purity and quantity of each magnetically sorted T cell population. From each sorted fraction, genomic DNA was isolated and quantified by UV absorbance on a Nanodrop 2000c.

Turning to this clone: This receptor's antigen is unknown. No base quality information exists; no much larger clone differs at one position.

This receptor was obtained from a man aged 25-45 years in good health. Material for sequencing was naive CD4+ T cells sorted from blood. The cell subset or site label on this specimen signifies: CD45RA+ positively selected. The sequence is built from TRBV7-2 and TRBJ1-4; 11 junctional bases match TRBD1. The CDR3 reads as follows: CASSFGQGAFEKLFF. The bases read TGTGCCAGCAGCTTCGGACAGGGGGCTTTTGAAAAACTGTTTTTT.